This T cell receptor (beta chain) comes out of a study of radiotherapy plus CTLA-4 blockade in lung cancer. Points from the study as a whole: Expansion of tumor-derived TCR clones was observed in blood after radiotherapy plus ipilimumab.

As for this clone: What it binds is not known.

The protocol was immunoSEQ multiplex PCR, while the TCRdb copy is restricted to in-frame clones and leaves out a portion. The table lists about 88,000 clones, 55% to 75% of them singletons. The CDR3 is 15 amino acids. From germline, CDR1 is MNHNS and CDR2 SASEGT. Trimming cost V 6 bases and J 2 bases; bases outside gene matches: 5. The sample consisted of peripheral blood, taken from a patient treated with radiotherapy plus ipilimumab. This receptor was identified in a human donor with non-small cell lung cancer that progressed on radiotherapy plus ipilimumab. The gene calls are TRBV6-1 and TRBJ2-1, with 9 bases matching TRBD1. The CDR3 bases are TGTGCCAGCAGAGACAGGACAGGGGCCTACAATGAGCAGTTCTTC. Translation gives CASRDRTGAYNEQFF.